Following are 11 T cell receptor beta chains from one sample sequenced in a study of neurological immune-mediated disorders. TCRdb reanalysed the 5' RACE reads using MiXCR and keeps one entry per CDR3 protein. Seen here are 60,000 to 85,000 distinct CDR3 sequences, less than 5.5% observed once, and the top ten hold roughly 2.2%. The sequenced sample consisted of PBMCs. These receptors came from a woman aged 25 to 39 with multiple sclerosis.

In regard to this clonotype: Being one base from a much bigger clone, this may be a read error. The V gene is TRBV5-1, the J gene TRBJ1-6, with D tentatively TRBD1 (5 bases). Looked up from germline, CDR1 is SGHRS and CDR2 is YFSETQ. This CDR3 is 14 amino acids long. In nucleotides, the CDR3 is TGCGCCCGCAGCCCCGGGACTACGAATTCACCCCTCCACTTT. As protein: CARSPGTTNSPLHF.

At least ten counts were recorded for this clonotype. The genes are TRBV7-2 and TRBJ1-2, with 8 bases lining up with TRBD1. Per germline, CDR1 SGHTA and CDR2 FQGNSA. CDR3 length: 19 residues. J lost 4 bases, V lost 4 bases, and 20 bases had no gene match. The CDR3 spells CASSSSLGPQGASFYGYTF. The CDR3 DNA is TGTGCCAGCAGCTCCTCCTTGGGGCCCCAGGGGGCTTCCTTCTATGGCTACACCTTC. Filled out from reference TRBV7-2 and TRBJ1-2, the complete variable domain reads GAGVSQSPSNKVTEKGKDVELRCDPISGHTALYWYRQSLGQGLEFLIYFQGNSAPDKSGLPSDRFSAERTGGSVSTLTIQRTQQEDSAVYLCASSSSLGPQGASFYGYTFGSGTRLTVV.

This clonotype occurred many times. The chain is built from TRBV3-1 and TRBJ2-1; TRBD2 matches at 9 bases. Germline V gives CDR1 LGHDT, CDR2 YNNKEL (reference sequence). Unmatched junction bases numbered 5, after V lost 5 bases and J lost 0 bases. The CDR3 is 16 amino acids. The CDR3: CASSSSGESSYNEQFF. DNA for the CDR3: TGTGCCAGCAGCTCTAGCGGGGAGAGCTCCTACAATGAGCAGTTCTTC.

This clonotype came up many times. The chain uses TRBV29-1 and TRBJ1-4; D unresolved. V was cut by 6 bases and J by 13 bases, with 15 bases left in between. CDR3 length equals 11 residues. CDR1 and CDR2 (germline): SQVTM, ANQGSEA. CDR3 region: CSVGITGLLFF. DNA of the CDR3: TGCAGCGTGGGGATTACCGGGCTACTGTTTTTT.

This sequence joins TRBV3-1 and TRBJ1-2; a weak D match, TRBD1 (6 bases). The germline CDR1 and CDR2 sequences are LGHDT and YNNKEL (reference sequence). V lost 2 bases and J 8 bases, leaving 15 bases between the germline ends. The CDR3 sequence is 14 residues long. The CDR3 loop is CASSQRQVFGGYTF. The CDR3 DNA follows: TGTGCCAGCAGCCAACGACAGGTCTTCGGAGGCTACACCTTC.

This clonotype was detected ten times or more. This rearrangement joins TRBV7-2 to TRBJ2-5; 9 nucleotides agree with TRBD2. The CDR3 covers 15 residues. With V trimmed by 3 bases and J by 2 bases, 4 bases remained unmatched. The germline CDR1 and CDR2 sequences are SGHTA and FQGNSA. The CDR3 nucleotides read TGTGCCAGCAGCTTGGGGCGGGAGGGACAAGAGACCCAGTACTTC. Encoded protein: CASSLGREGQETQYF. Using reference TRBV7-2 and TRBJ2-5 for the parts outside the CDR3, the full variable domain is GAGVSQSPSNKVTEKGKDVELRCDPISGHTALYWYRQSLGQGLEFLIYFQGNSAPDKSGLPSDRFSAERTGGSVSTLTIQRTQQEDSAVYLCASSLGREGQETQYFGPGTRLLVL.

Many counts were recorded for this clonotype. This chain connects TRBV6-1 to TRBJ1-2; TRBD1 might be the D (6 bases). Germline CDR1 MNHNS, CDR2 SASEGT. Trimming removed 3 bases from V and 3 bases from J, with 8 bases in between. The CDR3 runs 13 residues. This chain's CDR3 is CASSEDSHYGYTF. CDR3 nucleotides: TGTGCCAGCAGTGAGGACAGCCACTATGGCTACACCTTC.

This clonotype has at least ten counts. V gene TRBV20-1 combines with J gene TRBJ1-2; maybe TRBD1 (6 bases). Trimming took off 5 bases at V and 4 bases at J, with 20 bases between the two ends. Germline V gene sequence: CDR1 DFQATT, CDR2 SNEGSKA (reference sequence). The CDR3 totals 15 residues. CDR3 nucleotide sequence: TGCAGTGCTGGGGACAAATCGACGACCCTCTATGGCTACACCTTC. Its protein product is CSAGDKSTTLYGYTF.

The chain joins TRBV20-1 to TRBJ2-5; TRBD1 is a possible D gene (6 bases). The CDR3 loop spans 14 amino acids. Trimming took 5 bases from V and 4 from J, leaving 17 bases between them. Germline V gives CDR1 DFQATT, CDR2 SNEGSKA (reference sequence). This chain's CDR3 is CSALGQPNPETQYF. CDR3 in DNA: TGCAGTGCTCTTGGACAGCCCAACCCAGAGACCCAGTACTTC.

This clonotype was recorded many times. The rearrangement joins TRBV29-1 to TRBJ2-1, with 7 bases lining up with TRBD1. V lost 7 bases to trimming and J lost 4 bases; unmatched junction nucleotides: 13. The CDR3 is made up of 15 amino acids. Germline loops: CDR1 SQVTM, CDR2 ANQGSEA. The CDR3 loop is CSATGLLRFYNEQFF. The DNA for the CDR3 is TGCAGCGCGACAGGGCTTCTTCGCTTTTACAATGAGCAGTTCTTC.

This clonotype was recorded at least ten times. The gene calls are TRBV5-8 and TRBJ1-1; D unresolved. CDR1 and CDR2 from the germline V gene are SGHTS and YDEGEE. V was cut by 4 bases and J by 0 bases, with 13 bases left in between. This CDR3 spans 15 amino acids. The CDR3 is CASSLRTGMNTEAFF. DNA for the CDR3: TGTGCCAGCAGCCTGAGGACGGGAATGAACACTGAAGCTTTCTTT.